This T cell receptor (beta chain) was documented in a study of T cell repertoires in cytomegalovirus infection. Study information: An indication of both CMV infection and matching HLA type came from public TCR beta signatures. Regarding the study as a whole: Summed public TCR beta family frequency identified CMV carriers bearing the relevant HLA.

TCRdb re-derived calls from the reads in MiXCR, one entry per CDR3 protein. The table has some 940,000 distinct CDR3 sequences, 31% seen once. Concerning this clonotype itself: The target antigen is unknown.

The origin of this receptor is a human donor in good health (CMV status not recorded). Some clones in this sample may be carry-over from other donors' samples. The sequences come from cultured CD8+ T cells from PBMCs, collected from culture after CMV antigen stimulation.

CDR3 coding DNA: TGTGCCAGCAGCGAGGGACATACACTTAATGAAAAACTGTTTTTT. Its protein is CASSEGHTLNEKLFF. The V call is TRBV7-3, the J call TRBJ1-4; possible D gene TRBD1, 6 bases. Trimming stripped 5 bases from V and 4 bases from J, with 14 bases between. Germline V gene sequence: CDR1 SGHTA, CDR2 FQGTGA. This CDR3 contains 15 residues. The full variable domain, completed using reference TRBV7-3 and TRBJ1-4, is GAGVSQTPSNKVTEKGKYVELRCDPISGHTALYWYRQSLGQGPEFLIYFQGTGAADDSGLPNDRFFAVRPEGSVSTLKIQRTERGDSAVYLCASSEGHTLNEKLFFGSGTQLSVL.